The clone carrying this T cell receptor (beta chain) was seen many times. Trimming removed 3 bases at V and 6 bases at J, with 8 bases between. The CDR3 spans 12 residues. Germline lookup yields CDR1 KGHDR and CDR2 SFDVKD. The sample belongs to a study of response to subunit inactivated influenza vaccine. One entry per CDR3 protein, called by TCRdb with MiXCR from the RT-PCR reads. Of 550,000 to 600,000 distinct CDR3 sequences listed, roughly 12% are singletons. The receptor was isolated from a middle-aged man who received an inactivated influenza vaccine. This rearrangement joins TRBV24-1 to TRBJ2-7; D remains ambiguous. Sequencing used PBMCs from blood, obtained on the day of vaccination. The CDR3 nucleotides are TGTGCCACCAGTGATAAAAGTAGCGAGCAGTACTTC. It is translated as CATSDKSSEQYF.